This entry lists 8 T cell receptor beta chains sequenced from one sample in a study of shared clonotypes between healthy human individuals. TCRdb's table, derived via immunoSEQ multiplex PCR, lists solely in-frame clones and lacks some. The repertoire has fewer than 2.5 million clones, approximately 93% of them found once; the top ten carry around 0.4%. Sequenced input: naive CD4+ T cells from PBMCs. This sample's subset: CD45RA+ positively selected. The receptors shown here come from a man aged 18 to 29 in good health. Some clones in this sample may be carry-over from other donors' samples.

DNA of the CDR3: TGTGCCAGCAGCTTGGAGGGAGCTAAAGGCAATGAGCAGTTCTTC. Its protein is CASSLEGAKGNEQFF. The chain is built from TRBV5-4 and TRBJ2-1; D may be TRBD2 (5 bases). The CDR3 loop spans 15 amino acids. The germline V and J ends were trimmed by 0 bases and 6 bases, with 13 bases remaining between them. CDR1 and CDR2 (germline): SGHNT, YYREEE (reference sequence).

V and J are TRBV9 and TRBJ1-1, with a weak D call TRBD1 (5 bases). The CDR3 totals 14 residues. CDR1 is SGDLS, CDR2 YYNGEE, per germline. V was clipped by 4 bases and J by 4 bases, with 14 bases between them. Written as DNA, the CDR3 is TGTGCCAGCAGCCCAAGGGGTACTGGCACTGAAGCTTTCTTT. It specifies CASSPRGTGTEAFF.

The J gene is TRBJ2-7, the V gene TRBV6-5; D is perhaps TRBD1 or TRBD2 (5 bases each). CDR3 length equals 15 residues. Germline CDR1 MNHEY, CDR2 SVGAGI. Trimming removed 2 bases from V and 0 bases from J, with 11 bases in between. The CDR3 region has the DNA TGTGCCAGCAGTTACAACTGGGGGAGCTCCTACGAGCAGTACTTC. This encodes CASSYNWGSSYEQYF.

CDR3 coding DNA: TGTGCCAGCAGTCGCCCCAGAGGGACCACTGAAGCTTTCTTT. Amino acids: CASSRPRGTTEAFF. The chain carries TRBV28 and TRBJ1-1; TRBD1 is a possible D gene (5 bases). V gave up 5 bases and J gave up 4 bases, with 14 bases separating them. This CDR3 comprises 14 residues. Germline CDR1 MDHEN, CDR2 SYDVKM. The whole variable domain, filled in from reference TRBV28 and TRBJ1-1, reads DVKVTQSSRYLVKRTGEKVFLECVQDMDHENMFWYRQDPGLGLRLIYFSYDVKMKEKGDIPEGYSVSREKKERFSLILESASTNQTSMYLCASSRPRGTTEAFFGQGTRLTVV.

The CDR3 DNA sequence: TGTGCCAGCAGCTTAAGCCGGGACACAGATACGCAGTATTTT. This gives the protein CASSLSRDTDTQYF. The V gene is TRBV7-2, the J gene TRBJ2-3; perhaps TRBD2 as D (5 bases). V lost 2 bases and J 2 bases, leaving 8 bases between the germline ends. This CDR3 has 14 amino acids. Germline V gives CDR1 SGHTA, CDR2 FQGNSA.

The gene calls are TRBV11-2 and TRBJ1-4; 8 bases agree with TRBD1. V trimming: 5 bases; J trimming: 0 bases; junction bases outside the gene matches: 8. Germline assignment: CDR1 SGHAT and CDR2 FQNNGV. CDR3 length equals 17 residues. CDR3 sequence (DNA): TGTGCCAGCAGCAAGACAGGGGTTAAGGCAACTAATGAAAAACTGTTTTTT. Its protein is CASSKTGVKATNEKLFF.

The chain carries TRBV5-1 and TRBJ1-1; D uncertain. V was clipped by 4 bases and J by 1 base, with 14 bases between them. Per the germline V gene, CDR1 is SGHRS and CDR2 is YFSETQ. The CDR3 is 15 residues long. CDR3 DNA sequence: TGCGCCAGCAGCGTCGTTTCCGGAGGGAACACTGAAGCTTTCTTT. Encoded protein: CASSVVSGGNTEAFF. The entire variable domain, with the rest obtained from reference TRBV5-1 and TRBJ1-1, is as follows: KAGVTQTPRYLIKTRGQQVTLSCSPISGHRSVSWYQQTPGQGLQFLFEYFSETQRNKGNFPGRFSGRQFSNSRSEMNVSTLELGDSALYLCASSVVSGGNTEAFFGQGTRLTVV.

This clone was seen only once. The chain carries TRBV28 and TRBJ2-4; TRBD2 aligns across 9 bases. The V segment lost 4 bases and the J segment 0 bases; nucleotides outside the gene matches: 10. The CDR3 totals 18 residues. Germline V gene data show CDR1 as MDHEN and CDR2 as SYDVKM. CDR3 sequence: CASSYPSTSGLAKNIQYF. DNA for the CDR3: TGTGCCAGCAGTTACCCCTCGACTAGCGGCTTAGCCAAAAACATTCAGTACTTC.